A selection of T cell receptor beta chains follows, all from one sample in a study of T-cell reconstitution after alpha-beta-depleted transplantation in children. TCRdb reprocessed the PCR reads with MiXCR, giving one entry per CDR3 protein. The sample lists a few hundred thousand distinct CDR3 sequences, roughly 10% occurring once. Source: PBMCs from the stem cell graft donor, taken from the stem cell graft. The source is a human donor who donated a stem cell graft to a child with acute lymphoblastic leukemia. CDR3s include the opening cysteine and the closing phenylalanine or tryptophan.

14,TRBV5-1,CASSQTRDSTPAFF
15,TRBV12-3/TRBV12-4,CASRPDGSSYNEQFF
13,TRBV5-1,CASSGPGAYEQYF
18,TRBV7-2,CASSLWWYGDRRNNEQFF
13,TRBV29-1,CSVDDRGNYEQYF
12,TRBV20-1,CSARQGAYGYTF
17,TRBV3-1,CASSPARDRGRDNEQFF
15,TRBV5-5,CASSLPTTGSGKLFF
13,TRBV20-1,CSARESGTDTQYF
13,TRBV12-3/TRBV12-4,CASSQMGNSPLHF
13,TRBV11-2,CASSFAPYGELFF
15,TRBV2,CASRRLAGDTDTQYF
14,TRBV3-1,CASSWTGSGSPLHF
15,TRBV29-1,CSVEGTNSGANVLTF
15,TRBV5-1,CASSLVRDQTYEQYF
16,TRBV10-3,CAISHLGTEENYGYTF
14,TRBV10-3,CAISGLSDTGELFF
15,TRBV7-2,CASSSQGTWNTEAFF